Shown below are 8 T cell receptor beta chains from a single sample sequenced in a study of cytomegalovirus exposure and HLA in healthy donors. 13 Jbeta primers and 60 Vbeta primers were used for the PCR. TCRdb's table, derived via immunoSEQ multiplex PCR, lists solely in-frame clones and lacks some. Of around 170,000 clones listed, over 65% are singletons. Material for sequencing was PBMCs. Receptor source: a man between 18 and 35 years old in good health and CMV-seronegative.

The chain employs TRBV10-3 and TRBJ2-2, with 7 positions matching TRBD1. The CDR3 is made up of 15 amino acids. Trimming at V came to 5 bases and at J to 4 bases, leaving 7 bases not matched to a gene. Germline V gene data show CDR1 as ENHRY and CDR2 as SYGVKD. This CDR3 is CAISYQGEGTGELFF. CDR3 DNA sequence: TGTGCCATCAGTTACCAGGGGGAAGGCACCGGGGAGCTGTTTTTT.

This clone was seen only a few times. This chain joins TRBV28 and TRBJ2-7, with 7 nucleotides matching TRBD2. Trimming at V came to 10 bases and at J to 3 bases, leaving 6 bases not matched to a gene. The germline V gene has CDR1 MDHEN and CDR2 SYDVKM. The CDR3 is made up of 12 amino acids. In DNA form, the CDR3 reads TGTGCCACCCCGCGGGGGAACTACGAGCAGTACTTC. Protein product: CATPRGNYEQYF.

The chain couples TRBV29-1 to TRBJ2-1, with a weak D call TRBD1 (5 bases). Trimming left V 4 bases short and J 2 bases short, with 6 bases between. CDR3 length equals 12 residues. Germline V CDR1 and CDR2: SQVTM, ANQGSEA. Here the CDR3 reads CSVAGTYNEQFF. The DNA of the CDR3 is TGCAGCGTTGCAGGGACCTACAATGAGCAGTTCTTC.

There are a few counts of this clone. This chain uses TRBV25-1 with TRBJ2-3; D is possibly TRBD1 (5 bases). Trimming removed 5 bases at V and 2 bases at J, with 11 bases between. The CDR3 has 14 residues. Germline-derived CDR1 and CDR2 are MGHDK and SYGVNS. DNA of the CDR3: TGTGCCAGCAGTTTAGGGGTCCACACAGATACGCAGTATTTT. Translated: CASSLGVHTDTQYF.

The rearrangement links TRBV7-9 to TRBJ2-1; D uncertain. The V and J ends lost 4 bases and 7 bases respectively, with 8 bases between them. This CDR3 is 12 amino acids long. The germline CDR1 and CDR2 sequences are SEHNR and FQNEAQ (reference sequence). CDR3 protein: CASSSLSNEQFF. CDR3 bases: TGTGCCAGCAGCTCCCTTTCGAATGAGCAGTTCTTC. The full variable domain, completed using reference TRBV7-9 and TRBJ2-1, is DTGVSQNPRHKITKRGQNVTFRCDPISEHNRLYWYRQTLGQGPEFLTYFQNEAQLEKSRLLSDRFSAERPKGSFSTLEIQRTEQGDSAMYLCASSSLSNEQFFGPGTRLTVL.

A few counts support this clone. V usage is TRBV2 and J usage is TRBJ1-3; no clear D gene. The CDR3 sequence is 15 residues long. The germline gives CDR1 SNHLY, CDR2 FYNNEI. The ends were cut back, 1 base at V and 4 bases at J, with 11 bases in the middle. In DNA form, the CDR3 reads TGTGCCAGCAGTGAAGATTCGTGGAGAGGAAACACCATATATTTT. It specifies CASSEDSWRGNTIYF.

The V call is TRBV5-4, the J call TRBJ1-1; TRBD1 is a possible D gene (6 bases). CDR3 length equals 14 residues. V was clipped by 4 bases and J by 3 bases, with 13 bases between them. The germline V gene has CDR1 SGHNT and CDR2 YYREEE (reference sequence). The CDR3 sequence: CASSPDRQDTEAFF. The CDR3 nucleotides read TGTGCCAGCAGCCCTGACAGACAGGACACTGAAGCTTTCTTT.

Of note for this clone: The sample carries other DNA sequences with the same CDR3. This chain connects TRBV30 to TRBJ1-5; maybe TRBD1 (6 bases). The CDR3 runs to 15 residues. Looked up from germline, CDR1 is GTSNPN and CDR2 is SVGIG (reference sequence). The V and J ends lost 1 base and 6 bases respectively, with 16 bases between them. CDR3 DNA: TGTGCCTGGAGTGGAAGGGGGGGTCCGGGTCAGCCCCAGCATTTT. This gives the protein CAWSGRGGPGQPQHF.